Presented here are 20 T cell receptor beta chains from one specimen sequenced in a study of OX40 agonist ivuxolimab in advanced cancers. Data came from immunoSEQ multiplex PCR; TCRdb stores just in-frame clones and leaves some out. The table records tens of thousands of clones, roughly 86% of them present only once. The sample here was CD4+ or CD8+ T cells sorted from blood, taken in a trial of the OX40 agonist ivuxolimab. These TCRs come from an adult with an advanced solid tumor such as melanoma, head and neck, liver or kidney cancer.

V is TRBV15 and J is TRBJ2-7; TRBD1 matches at 8 bases. The V gene's germline CDR1 is LNHNV and CDR2 YYDKDF (reference sequence). The trim removed 1 base at V and 2 bases at J, leaving 4 bases unmatched. The CDR3 spans 15 residues. The CDR3 nucleotides read TGTGCCACCAGCAGAGGGGGACAGGCCACCTACGAGCAGTACTTC. As protein: CATSRGGQATYEQYF.

V is TRBV14 and J is TRBJ2-7; no firm D call. Germline-derived CDR1 and CDR2 are SGHDN and FVKESK. The CDR3 has 12 amino acids. With 0 bases removed from V and 7 bases from J, the gap between germline ends came to 7 bases. CDR3 residues: CASSQEGREQYF. The CDR3 DNA sequence: TGTGCCAGCAGCCAAGAAGGAAGGGAGCAGTACTTC.

The rearrangement uses TRBV11-2 and TRBJ2-2, with TRBD2 identical over 12 bases. Germline CDR1 reads SGHAT; CDR2 reads FQNNGV. CDR3 length equals 17 residues. After removal of 5 bases from V and 5 bases from J, the junction contained 9 bases not matched to a gene. The CDR3, as DNA: TGTGCCAGCAGCAAAAACGCCGGGACTAGCGGGACCGGGGAGCTGTTTTTT. It is translated as CASSKNAGTSGTGELFF.

This clone was detected a few times. The chain employs TRBV28 and TRBJ2-5; D is ambiguous. Trimming took off 3 bases at V and 4 bases at J, with 15 bases between the two ends. Germline V CDR1 and CDR2: MDHEN, SYDVKM. The CDR3 loop spans 15 amino acids. Here the CDR3 reads CASSLSVPSPETQYF. The CDR3 DNA sequence: TGTGCCAGCAGTTTGAGCGTCCCCAGCCCAGAGACCCAGTACTTC.

The rearrangement joins TRBV18 to TRBJ2-2; D unclear. Germline V gene sequence: CDR1 KGHSH, CDR2 LQKENI. The CDR3 has 14 residues. V shed 5 bases and J shed 0 bases, with 7 bases lying between them. DNA of the CDR3: TGTGCCAGCTCAATGCAGGCGAACACCGGGGAGCTGTTTTTT. This encodes CASSMQANTGELFF.

DNA for the CDR3: TGTGCCAGCAGCCGGACTAGCCCCAGGGACCATGAGCAGTTCTTC. Protein product: CASSRTSPRDHEQFF. This chain joins TRBV2 and TRBJ2-1; 8 positions match TRBD2. The CDR3 extends over 15 amino acids. Germline V gene sequence: CDR1 SNHLY, CDR2 FYNNEI. V lost 6 bases and J lost 8; bases outside the gene matches: 12.

The chain joins TRBV6-5 to TRBJ2-7; 10 bases are shared with TRBD1. The CDR3 covers 16 residues. Germline assignment: CDR1 MNHEY and CDR2 SVGAGI. V gave up 4 bases and J gave up 4 bases; unmatched junction bases: 10. The CDR3: CASSSASTGGLYEQYF. In DNA, the CDR3 is TGTGCCAGCAGTTCCGCCTCGACAGGGGGCTTGTACGAGCAGTACTTC.

The chain is built from TRBV4-1 and TRBJ2-5, with D possibly being TRBD2 (6 bases). Germline values: CDR1 MGHRA, CDR2 YSYEKL. Trimming stripped 2 bases from V and 5 bases from J, with 18 bases between. This CDR3 has 16 amino acids. The CDR3 DNA follows: TGCGCCAGCAGCCAATGGAATGAGGTGGCGGGGGAGACCCAGTACTTC. Residues: CASSQWNEVAGETQYF.

This clone appeared a single time. The chain combines TRBV4-3 with TRBJ2-2, with D maybe TRBD2 (6 bases). CDR1 is LGHNA and CDR2 is YSLEER in the germline V gene. CDR3 size: 17 residues. Between the trimmed V and J ends, which lost 5 bases and 4 bases, there was a span of 20 bases. For the CDR3, the DNA is TGCGCCAGCAGCGGACTAACTGGGGGTAGAGGCACCGGGGAGCTGTTTTTT. Protein product: CASSGLTGGRGTGELFF.

The CDR3 loop is CASRTGGRTEAFF. CDR3 sequence (DNA): TGTGCCAGCCGGACAGGGGGCCGAACTGAAGCTTTCTTT. This chain joins TRBV28 and TRBJ1-1; 11 bases agree with TRBD1. Germline V gives CDR1 MDHEN, CDR2 SYDVKM. With V trimmed by 8 bases and J by 5 bases, 4 bases remained unmatched. CDR3 size: 13 residues.

J is TRBJ1-2 and V is TRBV5-1; a weak D match, TRBD1 (6 bases). The germline CDR1 and CDR2 sequences are SGHRS and YFSETQ. The V end lost 1 base, the J end lost 9 bases, and 10 bases lay between the germline ends. This CDR3 contains 12 residues. This CDR3 is CASSLSQGSYTF. As DNA, the CDR3 is TGCGCCAGCAGCTTGAGTCAGGGGAGCTACACCTTC. The variable domain in full, with the rest retrieved from reference TRBV5-1 and TRBJ1-2, is KAGVTQTPRYLIKTRGQQVTLSCSPISGHRSVSWYQQTPGQGLQFLFEYFSETQRNKGNFPGRFSGRQFSNSRSEMNVSTLELGDSALYLCASSLSQGSYTFGSGTRLTVV.

The chain's CDR3 is CASSRTFNSGANVLTF. The CDR3 DNA reads TGTGCCAGCAGTAGAACCTTCAACTCTGGGGCCAACGTCCTGACTTTC. The chain is built from TRBV6-4 and TRBJ2-6; D gene unclear. Deletions cut 5 bases from V and 0 bases from J, with 11 bases between. CDR1 is MRHNA, CDR2 SNTAGT, per germline. The CDR3 totals 16 residues.

V gene TRBV27 combines with J gene TRBJ1-1, with 7 bases that match TRBD1. The CDR3 is 14 residues long. V gave up 8 bases and J gave up 1 base; unmatched junction bases: 7. Germline V gene lookup returns CDR1 MNHEY and CDR2 SMNVEV (reference sequence). The chain's CDR3 is CASCRDRANTEAFF. The CDR3 region has the DNA TGTGCCAGCTGCCGCGACAGGGCGAACACTGAAGCTTTCTTT.

J is TRBJ2-3 and V is TRBV18, with 8 bases identical to TRBD2. In germline, CDR1 is KGHSH, CDR2 LQKENI. This CDR3 has 17 residues. V gave up 0 bases and J gave up 0 bases; unmatched junction bases: 5. The CDR3 nucleotides are TGTGCCAGCTCACCACCGTCTGCGGGGGGTAGCACAGATACGCAGTATTTT. Amino acid sequence: CASSPPSAGGSTDTQYF.

The chain uses TRBV6-5 and TRBJ1-2, with a possible D match to TRBD1 (6 bases). The germline CDR1 and CDR2 sequences are MNHEY and SVGAGI. V dropped 0 bases and J dropped 7 bases, with 12 bases sitting between them. This CDR3 is built from 14 residues. The CDR3 spells CASSYSQGLGGYTF. As DNA, the CDR3 is TGTGCCAGCAGTTACTCGCAGGGGTTGGGTGGCTACACCTTC.

The table lists this clone with a count of one. This chain joins TRBV28 and TRBJ2-2, with 8 nucleotides matching TRBD1. The germline V gene encodes CDR1 MDHEN and CDR2 SYDVKM. Trimming at V came to 3 bases and at J to 5 bases, leaving 11 bases not matched to a gene. The CDR3 contains 17 residues. As DNA, the CDR3 is TGTGCCAGCAGTTTCTATATATACAACAGGGGGACCGGGGAGCTGTTTTTT. It codes for CASSFYIYNRGTGELFF.

The rearrangement uses TRBV29-1 and TRBJ2-2, with D possibly TRBD2 on 5 matching bases. The CDR3 loop spans 13 amino acids. Germline V gene data show CDR1 as SQVTM and CDR2 as ANQGSEA. V was clipped by 4 bases and J by 4 bases, with 10 bases between them. This CDR3 is CSVGRAGTGELFF. CDR3 coding DNA: TGCAGCGTTGGAAGGGCGGGCACCGGGGAGCTGTTTTTT.

CDR3 sequence (DNA): TGTGCCAGCACCTCGGACGGAAACACCATATATTTT. The encoded protein is CASTSDGNTIYF. The genes are TRBV6-5 and TRBJ1-3; D gene uncertain. Germline loops: CDR1 MNHEY, CDR2 SVGAGI. The CDR3 length is 12 residues. The V gene lost 7 bases and the J gene lost 4 bases, with 8 bases spanning the gap.

The V gene is TRBV2, the J gene TRBJ2-7; TRBD2 aligns across 7 bases. V shed 11 bases, J shed 3 bases, and the junction held 13 bases outside the gene matches. The length of the CDR3 is 14 residues. In germline, CDR1 is SNHLY, CDR2 FYNNEI. This CDR3 is CASKGRASIYEQYF. CDR3 nucleotides: TGTGCCTCCAAGGGGAGGGCTTCAATCTACGAGCAGTACTTC.

CDR3 DNA: TGTGCCAGCGGCCCAGGGATGGCTGAAGCTTTCTTT. Translation gives CASGPGMAEAFF. The V call is TRBV28, the J call TRBJ1-1, with D tentatively TRBD1 (5 bases). The CDR3 spans 12 residues. Germline V gene sequence: CDR1 MDHEN, CDR2 SYDVKM. V was shortened by 8 bases and J by 6 bases, with 13 bases between the two germline ends.